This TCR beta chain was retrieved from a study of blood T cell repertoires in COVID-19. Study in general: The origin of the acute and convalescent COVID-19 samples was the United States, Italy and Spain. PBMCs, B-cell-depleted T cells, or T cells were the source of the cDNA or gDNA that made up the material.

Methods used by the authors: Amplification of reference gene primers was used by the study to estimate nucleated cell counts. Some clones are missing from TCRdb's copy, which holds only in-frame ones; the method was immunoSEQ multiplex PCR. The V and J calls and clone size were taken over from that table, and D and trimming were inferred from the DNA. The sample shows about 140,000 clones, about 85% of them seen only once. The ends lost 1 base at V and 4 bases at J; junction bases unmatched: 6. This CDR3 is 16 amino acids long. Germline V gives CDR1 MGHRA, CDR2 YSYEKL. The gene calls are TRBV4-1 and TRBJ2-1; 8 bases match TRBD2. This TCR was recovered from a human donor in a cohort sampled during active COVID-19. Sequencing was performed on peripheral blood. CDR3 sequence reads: CASSQGGVAGYNEQFF. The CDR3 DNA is TGCGCCAGCAGCCAAGGGGGGGTAGCGGGATACAATGAGCAGTTCTTC.